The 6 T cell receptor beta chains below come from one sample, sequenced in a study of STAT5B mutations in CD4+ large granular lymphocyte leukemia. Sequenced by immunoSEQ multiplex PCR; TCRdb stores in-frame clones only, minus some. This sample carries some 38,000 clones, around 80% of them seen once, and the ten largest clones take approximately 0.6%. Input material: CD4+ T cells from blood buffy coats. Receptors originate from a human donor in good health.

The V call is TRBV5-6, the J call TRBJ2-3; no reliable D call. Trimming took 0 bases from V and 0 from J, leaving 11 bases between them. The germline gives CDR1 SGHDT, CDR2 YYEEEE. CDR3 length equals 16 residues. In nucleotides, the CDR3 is TGTGCCAGCAGCTTGGTTGGCAGGCATAGCACAGATACGCAGTATTTT. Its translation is CASSLVGRHSTDTQYF.

The CDR3 coding sequence is TGCGCCAGCAGCCTCCTCCAGGGGGCAGAGTACGAGCAGTACTTC. Translating it yields CASSLLQGAEYEQYF. The V call is TRBV5-1, the J call TRBJ2-5; 8 bases map to TRBD1. The J call is doubtful: the DNA matches TRBJ2-7 better. This CDR3 region has 15 residues. Germline-derived CDR1 and CDR2 are SGHRS and YFSETQ.

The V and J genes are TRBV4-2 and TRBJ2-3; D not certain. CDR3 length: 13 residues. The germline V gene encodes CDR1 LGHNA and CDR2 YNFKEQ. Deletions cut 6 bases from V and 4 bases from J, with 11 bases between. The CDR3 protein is CASSRPFSDTQYF. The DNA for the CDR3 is TGTGCCAGCAGTCGGCCTTTTTCAGATACGCAGTATTTT.

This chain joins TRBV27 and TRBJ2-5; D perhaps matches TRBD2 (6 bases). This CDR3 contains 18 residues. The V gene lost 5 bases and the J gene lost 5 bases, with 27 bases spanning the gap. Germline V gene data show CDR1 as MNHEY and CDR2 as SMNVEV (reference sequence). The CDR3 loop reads CASSPFRESFSSRETQYF. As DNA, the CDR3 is TGTGCCAGCAGTCCCTTTCGGGAGTCATTTTCTAGTCGGGAGACCCAGTACTTC.

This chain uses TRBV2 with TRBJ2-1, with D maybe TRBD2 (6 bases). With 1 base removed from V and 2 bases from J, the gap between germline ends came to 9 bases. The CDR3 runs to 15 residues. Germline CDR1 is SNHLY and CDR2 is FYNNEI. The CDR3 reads CASSEGGLTYNEQFF. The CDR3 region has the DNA TGTGCCAGCAGTGAAGGGGGACTTACCTACAATGAGCAGTTCTTC.

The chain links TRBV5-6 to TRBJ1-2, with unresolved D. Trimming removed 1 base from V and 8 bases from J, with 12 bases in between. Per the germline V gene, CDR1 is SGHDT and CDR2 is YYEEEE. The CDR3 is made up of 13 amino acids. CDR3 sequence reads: CASSLRRSWGYTF. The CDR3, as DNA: TGTGCCAGCAGCTTGCGCAGGTCGTGGGGCTACACCTTC.